This record concerns one T cell receptor beta chain sequence. This entry belongs to a study of T cell responses to AZD1222 COVID-19 vaccine. Measured with immunoSEQ multiplex PCR; TCRdb has only the in-frame clones, and not every one. The data contain approximately 70,000 clones, approximately 90% of them singletons. Germline V gives CDR1 MNHEY, CDR2 SVGAGI. The V gene end was trimmed by 6 bases and the J gene end by 3 bases; junction bases not matched to a gene: 6. The CDR3 is 14 amino acids. The rearrangement uses TRBV6-5 and TRBJ2-7; 9 bases are a match to TRBD1. The receptor was derived from an adult in good health. Sequenced here: peripheral blood, sampled on day 0 of AZD1222 vaccination. In DNA form, the CDR3 reads TGTGCCAGCAGGCGGGACAGGGAATTCTACGAGCAGTACTTC. Residues: CASRRDREFYEQYF.